This entry is about one T cell receptor (beta chain). The sample belongs to a study of blood T cell repertoires in COVID-19. The wider study: The origin of the acute and convalescent COVID-19 samples was the United States, Italy and Spain. Nucleic acid was either cDNA or gDNA, and it came from T cells, B-cell-depleted T cells, or PBMCs.

Repertoires were generated with immunoSEQ multiplex PCR, while TCRdb's copy carries only in-frame clones and drops some. This sample yields about 350,000 clones, of which roughly 90% are seen a single time; 0.85% to 1.3% belongs to the top ten. The V end was cut by 6 bases, the J end by 9 bases, with 12 bases between. Germline CDR1 is KGHSH and CDR2 is LQKENI. The CDR3 is 12 residues long. The sequenced sample was PBMCs or T cells enriched from blood (not recorded which). This chain links TRBV18 with TRBJ2-4; D is perhaps TRBD2 (6 bases). The sequence derives from a woman aged 25-40 years who had been exposed to COVID-19. Here the CDR3 reads CASSPEGGIQYF. The CDR3 nucleotides are TGTGCCAGCTCTCCGGAGGGCGGCATTCAGTACTTC.